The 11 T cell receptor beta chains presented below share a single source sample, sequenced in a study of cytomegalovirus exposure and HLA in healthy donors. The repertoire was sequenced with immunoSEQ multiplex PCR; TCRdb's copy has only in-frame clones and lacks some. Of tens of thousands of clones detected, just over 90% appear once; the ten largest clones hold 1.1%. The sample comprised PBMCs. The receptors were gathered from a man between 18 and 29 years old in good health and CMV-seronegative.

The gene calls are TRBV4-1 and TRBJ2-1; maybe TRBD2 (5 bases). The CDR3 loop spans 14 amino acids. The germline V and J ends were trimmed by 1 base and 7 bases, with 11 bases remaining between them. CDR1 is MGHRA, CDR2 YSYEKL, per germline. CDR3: CASSQARGGNEQFF. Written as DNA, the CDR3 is TGCGCCAGCAGCCAAGCCAGAGGCGGGAATGAGCAGTTCTTC.

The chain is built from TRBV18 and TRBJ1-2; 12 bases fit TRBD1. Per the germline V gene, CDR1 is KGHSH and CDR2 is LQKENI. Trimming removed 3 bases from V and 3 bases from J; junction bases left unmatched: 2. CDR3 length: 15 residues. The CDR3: CASSPGTGGDYGYTF. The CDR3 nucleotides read TGTGCCAGCTCACCCGGGACAGGGGGCGACTATGGCTACACCTTC.

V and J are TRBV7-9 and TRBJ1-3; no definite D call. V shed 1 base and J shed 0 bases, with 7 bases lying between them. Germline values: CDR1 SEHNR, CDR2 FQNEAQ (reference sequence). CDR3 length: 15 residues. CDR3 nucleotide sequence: TGTGCCAGCAGCTTAGACAGAAGCTCTGGAAACACCATATATTTT. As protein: CASSLDRSSGNTIYF.

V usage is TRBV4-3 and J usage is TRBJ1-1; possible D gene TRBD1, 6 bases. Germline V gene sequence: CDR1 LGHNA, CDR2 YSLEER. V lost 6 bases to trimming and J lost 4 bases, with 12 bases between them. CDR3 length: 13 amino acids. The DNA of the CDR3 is TGCGCCAGCAGTCATACCAGGGGCACTGAAGCTTTCTTT. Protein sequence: CASSHTRGTEAFF.

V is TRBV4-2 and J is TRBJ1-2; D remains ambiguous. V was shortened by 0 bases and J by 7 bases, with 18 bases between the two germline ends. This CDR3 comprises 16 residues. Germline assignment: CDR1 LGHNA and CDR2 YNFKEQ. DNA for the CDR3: TGTGCCAGCAGCCAAGAAATAGGAGCCACGGATCGTGGCTACACCTTC. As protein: CASSQEIGATDRGYTF.

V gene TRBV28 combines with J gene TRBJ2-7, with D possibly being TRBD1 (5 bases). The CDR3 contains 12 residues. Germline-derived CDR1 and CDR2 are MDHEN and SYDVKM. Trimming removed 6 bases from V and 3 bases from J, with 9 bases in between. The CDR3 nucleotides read TGTGCCAGCAGGGACACCCGCTACGAGCAGTACTTC. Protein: CASRDTRYEQYF.

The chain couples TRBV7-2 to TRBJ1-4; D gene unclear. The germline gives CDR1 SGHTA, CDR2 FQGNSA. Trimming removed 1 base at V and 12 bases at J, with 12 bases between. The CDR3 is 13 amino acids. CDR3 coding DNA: TGTGCCAGCAGCTTAGATGGAGGTGGGCAACTGTTTTTT. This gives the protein CASSLDGGGQLFF.

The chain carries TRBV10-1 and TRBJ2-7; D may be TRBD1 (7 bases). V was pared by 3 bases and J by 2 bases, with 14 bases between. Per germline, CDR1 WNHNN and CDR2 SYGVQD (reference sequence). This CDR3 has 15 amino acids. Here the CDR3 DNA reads TGCGCCAGCAGTGAAGGGCGGGACAGCACCTACGAGCAGTACTTC. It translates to CASSEGRDSTYEQYF.

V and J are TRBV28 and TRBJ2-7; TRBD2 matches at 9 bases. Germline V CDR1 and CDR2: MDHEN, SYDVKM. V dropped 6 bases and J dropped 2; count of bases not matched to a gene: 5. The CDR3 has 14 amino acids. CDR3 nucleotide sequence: TGTGCCAGCAGCCCACCTAGCGGGACCTACGAGCAGTACTTC. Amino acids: CASSPPSGTYEQYF.

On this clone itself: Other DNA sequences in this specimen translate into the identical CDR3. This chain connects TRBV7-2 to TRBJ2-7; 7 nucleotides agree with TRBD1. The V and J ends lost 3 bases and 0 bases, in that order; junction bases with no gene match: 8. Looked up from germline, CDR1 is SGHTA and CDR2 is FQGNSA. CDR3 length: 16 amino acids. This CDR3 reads CASSLRAGGSSYEQYF. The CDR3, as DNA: TGTGCCAGCAGCTTGCGGGCAGGGGGAAGCTCCTACGAGCAGTACTTC.

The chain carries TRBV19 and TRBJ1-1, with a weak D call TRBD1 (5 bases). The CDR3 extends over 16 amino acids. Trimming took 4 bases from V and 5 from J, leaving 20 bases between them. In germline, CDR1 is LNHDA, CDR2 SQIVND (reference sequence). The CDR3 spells CASSKGGEAYRTEAFF. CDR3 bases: TGTGCCAGTAGTAAAGGAGGGGAGGCGTATAGGACTGAAGCTTTCTTT.